Below, 10 T cell receptor beta chains from the same sample are listed, as sequenced in a study of blood T cell repertoires in COVID-19. The repertoire was sequenced with immunoSEQ multiplex PCR; TCRdb's copy has only in-frame clones and lacks some. The sample carries 150,000 to 200,000 clones, roughly 82% recorded once. Source material: peripheral blood. These receptors originate from a woman in her 70s with acute or convalescent COVID-19.

This clone was counted between two and nine times. The chain carries TRBV7-6 and TRBJ1-6; D gene ambiguous. V was clipped by 2 bases and J by 7 bases, with 12 bases between them. The length of the CDR3 is 15 residues. Germline lookup yields CDR1 SGHVS and CDR2 FNYEAQ. CDR3: CASSLSGPLNSPLHF. Here the CDR3 DNA reads TGTGCCAGCAGCTTAAGCGGACCGCTCAATTCACCCCTCCACTTT.

The rearrangement links TRBV19 to TRBJ2-7; 10 nucleotides match TRBD1. V trimming: 10 bases; J trimming: 5 bases; junction bases outside the gene matches: 14. This CDR3 has 15 amino acids. Germline V gene lookup returns CDR1 LNHDA and CDR2 SQIVND (reference sequence). The CDR3 sequence is CATSQVGTGENEQYF. CDR3 DNA sequence: TGTGCCACCTCTCAGGTCGGGACAGGGGAGAACGAGCAGTACTTC.

The sample holds one count of this clone. The chain joins TRBV9 to TRBJ2-1; D possibly corresponds to TRBD1 (6 bases). The length of the CDR3 is 15 residues. Trimming left V 3 bases short and J 5 bases short, with 15 bases between. The germline CDR1 and CDR2 sequences are SGDLS and YYNGEE. CDR3 residues: CASSAGQNLHNEQFF. CDR3 coding DNA: TGTGCCAGCAGCGCCGGACAGAATCTTCACAATGAGCAGTTCTTC.

V gene TRBV4-3 combines with J gene TRBJ2-1; 13 bases align to TRBD2. CDR1 and CDR2 (germline): LGHNA, YSLEER. This CDR3 has 18 residues. V gave up 0 bases and J gave up 4 bases; unmatched junction bases: 6. DNA for the CDR3: TGCGCCAGCAGCCAAGATAAGTGGGGACTAGCGGGGTACAATGAGCAGTTCTTC. Translation gives CASSQDKWGLAGYNEQFF.

The CDR3 loop is CASSSIGELFF. CDR3 DNA: TGTGCCAGCAGTTCTATCGGGGAGCTGTTTTTT. V usage is TRBV27 and J usage is TRBJ2-2, with D hard to call. Deletions cut 4 bases from V and 7 bases from J, with 4 bases between. The CDR3 extends over 11 amino acids. Germline values: CDR1 MNHEY, CDR2 SMNVEV (reference sequence).

This clone was seen a handful of times. The chain joins TRBV19 to TRBJ1-2; D is unresolved. The CDR3 extends over 16 amino acids. Germline V gene data show CDR1 as LNHDA and CDR2 as SQIVND (reference sequence). V was shortened by 6 bases and J by 6 bases, with 23 bases between the two germline ends. The CDR3 region has the DNA TGTGCCAGTAGGCCTCGGGCGGAGCCGGGAGTCGATGGCTACACCTTC. This encodes CASRPRAEPGVDGYTF. Full variable domain (missing parts from reference TRBV19 and TRBJ1-2): DGGITQSPKYLFRKEGQNVTLSCEQNLNHDAMYWYRQDPGQGLRLIYYSQIVNDFQKGDIAEGYSVSREKKESFPLTVTSAQKNPTAFYLCASRPRAEPGVDGYTFGSGTRLTVV.

The V gene is TRBV3-1 (or the pseudogene TRBV3-2), the J gene TRBJ2-2, with a possible D match to TRBD2 (5 bases). Germline V gives CDR1 LGHDT, CDR2 YNNKEL (reference sequence). V was pared by 4 bases and J by 6 bases, with 12 bases between. This CDR3 is built from 14 residues. CDR3 DNA: TGTGCCAGCAGCCCGCTCGTCGGGGCCGGGGAGCTGTTTTTT. This translates into CASSPLVGAGELFF.

Here the CDR3 DNA reads TGCGCCAGCAGCCAATACACAGTGGCGGGAGGAACCACCGGGGAGCTGTTTTTT. Translation gives CASSQYTVAGGTTGELFF. The V gene is TRBV4-1, the J gene TRBJ2-2, with TRBD2 identical over 8 bases. V gave up 2 bases and J gave up 4 bases; unmatched junction bases: 12. This CDR3 region has 18 residues. Germline CDR1 and CDR2: MGHRA and YSYEKL.

This chain connects TRBV4-1 to TRBJ1-4; 8 bases are shared with TRBD1. This CDR3 comprises 16 residues. Looked up from germline, CDR1 is MGHRA and CDR2 is YSYEKL. The V segment lost 0 bases and the J segment 7 bases; nucleotides outside the gene matches: 7. In nucleotides, the CDR3 is TGCGCCAGCAGCCAAGATGGGCAGGGGGCAGGTGAAAAACTGTTTTTT. Translating it yields CASSQDGQGAGEKLFF.

The V gene is TRBV5-1, the J gene TRBJ2-7, with TRBD2 matching 13 bases. The germline CDR1 and CDR2 sequences are SGHRS and YFSETQ. The CDR3 covers 14 residues. V dropped 4 bases and J dropped 5; count of bases not matched to a gene: 3. The CDR3 loop is CASSRTSGGDEQYF. CDR3 in DNA: TGCGCCAGCAGCAGGACTAGCGGGGGAGACGAGCAGTACTTC.